This T cell receptor (beta chain) was captured in a study of cytomegalovirus exposure and HLA in healthy donors. Across the study: In an early release, HLA-typed donors contributed about 79 million unique TCR sequences. Genotyping showed roughly 81% of over 350 donors falling in the Caucasian-associated ancestry cluster.

In the PCR, 60 Vbeta and 13 Jbeta primers were used. Measured with immunoSEQ multiplex PCR; TCRdb has only the in-frame clones, and not every one. The table has some 130,000 clones, approximately 80% seen once. The CDR3 length is 14 residues. V was shortened by 8 bases and J by 5 bases, with 17 bases between the two germline ends. Per germline, CDR1 MGHRA and CDR2 YSYEKL. Broader study findings: The study put 150 to 200 TCR beta chains on its list as cytomegalovirus-associated. As immune exposure information, only CMV serostatus was available.

On this clone itself: Antigen specificity is unknown.

This chain joins TRBV4-1 and TRBJ2-3, with a weak D call TRBD1 (5 bases). The receptor was derived from a man between 18 and 35 years old in good health and CMV-seronegative. What was sequenced was PBMCs. DNA of the CDR3: TGCGCCAGCCGACTGACTCAAGGGGAAGATACGCAGTATTTT. Its protein is CASRLTQGEDTQYF.